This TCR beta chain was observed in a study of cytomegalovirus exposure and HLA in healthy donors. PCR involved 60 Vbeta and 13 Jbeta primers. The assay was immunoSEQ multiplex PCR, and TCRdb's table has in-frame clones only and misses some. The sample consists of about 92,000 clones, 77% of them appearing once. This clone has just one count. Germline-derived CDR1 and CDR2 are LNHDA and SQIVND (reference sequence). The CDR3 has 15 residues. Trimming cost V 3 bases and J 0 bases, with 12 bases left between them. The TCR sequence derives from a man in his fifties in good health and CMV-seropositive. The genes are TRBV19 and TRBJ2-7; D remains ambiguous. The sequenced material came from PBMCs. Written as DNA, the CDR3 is TGTGCCAGTAGTATCGGAGAAACGAGCTCCTACGAGCAGTACTTC. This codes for CASSIGETSSYEQYF.